A selection of T cell receptor beta chains follows, all from one sample in a study of T cell changes during pregnancy in multiple sclerosis. Assay used: immunoSEQ multiplex PCR; TCRdb lists only in-frame clones, some missing. This table has nearly 110,000 clones, about nine tenths appearing once. Sequenced here: peripheral blood, sampled after pregnancy. All receptors come from a female donor with multiple sclerosis, enrolled in a pregnancy study. Each CDR3 is given with its conserved first and last residue. The D gene is left open where the match is weak. A clone size is listed for some rows: how often the clone was seen (once, few, many), or a class if it is expanded.

CDR3nt: TGTGCCAGCACCCCGAGGGCCCGCAGCTCCTACAATGAGCAGTTCTTC
CDR3aa: CASTPRARSSYNEQFF
abundance: -
d_gene: -
v_gene: TRBV5-4
j_gene: TRBJ2-1

CDR3nt: TGCGCCAGCAGCTCAGGGACAGGGACCGATTATGGCTACACCTTC
CDR3aa: CASSSGTGTDYGYTF
abundance: once
d_gene: TRBD1
v_gene: TRBV5-1
j_gene: TRBJ1-2

CDR3nt: TGTGCCAGCAGTCCAAGGGGGTGGGTAAACGTCACTGAAGCTTTCTTT
CDR3aa: CASSPRGWVNVTEAFF
abundance: -
d_gene: -
v_gene: TRBV2
j_gene: TRBJ1-1

CDR3nt: TGTGCCAGCAGTGAAGGGACTAGCGCTCCCTACGAGCAGTACTTC
CDR3aa: CASSEGTSAPYEQYF
abundance: -
d_gene: TRBD2
v_gene: TRBV6-1
j_gene: TRBJ2-7

CDR3nt: TGTGCCAGCGGGACAGGGGGCAGAGAAAAACTGTTTTTT
CDR3aa: CASGTGGREKLFF
abundance: -
d_gene: TRBD1
v_gene: TRBV27
j_gene: TRBJ1-4

CDR3nt: TGTGCCAGCAGCGTTGGGACAGGGTCTCGAAATGAGCAGTTCTTC
CDR3aa: CASSVGTGSRNEQFF
abundance: -
d_gene: TRBD1
v_gene: TRBV7-9
j_gene: TRBJ2-1

CDR3nt: TGCGCCAGCACACCGGGGGGGGCAGGGATTAACACTGAAGCTTTCTTT
CDR3aa: CASTPGGAGINTEAFF
abundance: once
d_gene: -
v_gene: TRBV5-1
j_gene: TRBJ1-1

CDR3nt: TGTGCCAGCATTAGGCAGGCCCACAATGAGCAGTTCTTC
CDR3aa: CASIRQAHNEQFF
abundance: -
d_gene: -
v_gene: TRBV28
j_gene: TRBJ2-1

CDR3nt: TGCGCCAGCAGCTCGCTGGGACAGGGGGCTTCTGGAAACACCATATATTTT
CDR3aa: CASSSLGQGASGNTIYF
abundance: -
d_gene: TRBD1
v_gene: TRBV5-1
j_gene: TRBJ1-3

CDR3nt: TGTGCCAGCAGCCCACAGGGTTTACCCAAAGAGACCCAGTACTTC
CDR3aa: CASSPQGLPKETQYF
abundance: once
d_gene: -
v_gene: TRBV2
j_gene: TRBJ2-5

CDR3nt: TGTGCCAGCAGACTAGGAGGTCGGGGTGAGCAGTTCTTC
CDR3aa: CASRLGGRGEQFF
abundance: -
d_gene: -
v_gene: TRBV25-1
j_gene: TRBJ2-1

CDR3nt: TGTGCCACCAGCAGAGGGGTTAGCGGGAGCACAGATACGCAGTATTTT
CDR3aa: CATSRGVSGSTDTQYF
abundance: -
d_gene: TRBD2
v_gene: TRBV15
j_gene: TRBJ2-3

CDR3nt: TGTGCCAGCAGCGTAGGCGGGACTACCTTTAGCGGGGAGCTGTTTTTT
CDR3aa: CASSVGGTTFSGELFF
abundance: -
d_gene: TRBD2
v_gene: TRBV9
j_gene: TRBJ2-2

CDR3nt: TGTGCCAGCAGCGGGACTACGGTTGGTGAGCAGTTCTTC
CDR3aa: CASSGTTVGEQFF
abundance: -
d_gene: TRBD2
v_gene: TRBV14
j_gene: TRBJ2-1

CDR3nt: TGTGCCAGCAGCTACTACAGGGGGCTGAACACCGGGGAGCTGTTTTTT
CDR3aa: CASSYYRGLNTGELFF
abundance: -
d_gene: TRBD1
v_gene: TRBV7-2
j_gene: TRBJ2-2

CDR3nt: TGTGCCAGCCCAGGACTCTATGGCTACACCTTC
CDR3aa: CASPGLYGYTF
abundance: -
d_gene: -
v_gene: TRBV2
j_gene: TRBJ1-2

CDR3nt: TGTGCCTGGGACTCGAACAGGGGCGGCACTGAAGCTTTCTTT
CDR3aa: CAWDSNRGGTEAFF
abundance: -
d_gene: TRBD1
v_gene: TRBV30
j_gene: TRBJ1-1

CDR3nt: TGTGCCAGCAGTGTTTCTAGCGGGGTTTACAATGAGCAGTTCTTC
CDR3aa: CASSVSSGVYNEQFF
abundance: -
d_gene: TRBD2
v_gene: TRBV27
j_gene: TRBJ2-1

CDR3nt: TGTGCCAGCAGCTTCCGACAGGGGCGGGACACTGAAGCTTTCTTT
CDR3aa: CASSFRQGRDTEAFF
abundance: -
d_gene: TRBD1
v_gene: TRBV13
j_gene: TRBJ1-1

CDR3nt: TGTGCCAGCAGCTTGGGCGGGGTCGCCTCTGGGGCCAACGTCCTGACTTTC
CDR3aa: CASSLGGVASGANVLTF
abundance: -
d_gene: -
v_gene: TRBV7-2
j_gene: TRBJ2-6

CDR3nt: TGTGCCAGCAGTTACGGGGCCGCGGGGTACAATGAGCAGTTCTTC
CDR3aa: CASSYGAAGYNEQFF
abundance: -
d_gene: -
v_gene: TRBV6-6
j_gene: TRBJ2-1

CDR3nt: TGTGCCAGCAGCTTGCAGACTAGCTACAATGAGCAGTTCTTC
CDR3aa: CASSLQTSYNEQFF
abundance: once
d_gene: -
v_gene: TRBV9
j_gene: TRBJ2-1

CDR3nt: TGTGCCTGGCGGACAGGGGGCCCGTTACACACTGAAGCTTTCTTT
CDR3aa: CAWRTGGPLHTEAFF
abundance: -
d_gene: TRBD1
v_gene: TRBV30
j_gene: TRBJ1-1

CDR3nt: TGTGCCAGCTCACCCAGGGGAGGGACCCGGGAGGAGACCCAGTACTTC
CDR3aa: CASSPRGGTREETQYF
abundance: -
d_gene: -
v_gene: TRBV18
j_gene: TRBJ2-5

CDR3nt: TGTGCCAGTAGTATAGCAGGCAGCAATCAGCCCCAGCATTTT
CDR3aa: CASSIAGSNQPQHF
abundance: -
d_gene: -
v_gene: TRBV19
j_gene: TRBJ1-5

CDR3nt: TGTGCCAGCAGCCAACCGGGACAGGGACCCTCTACCTATGGCTACACCTTC
CDR3aa: CASSQPGQGPSTYGYTF
abundance: -
d_gene: TRBD1
v_gene: TRBV5-4
j_gene: TRBJ1-2

CDR3nt: TGCGCCAGCAGCTTCGGCGGGGCCGGGGCTAATGAAAAACTGTTTTTT
CDR3aa: CASSFGGAGANEKLFF
abundance: once
d_gene: -
v_gene: TRBV5-1
j_gene: TRBJ1-4

CDR3nt: TGTGCCAGCAGTAGGGGACAGGGAGTCAATCAGCCCCAGCATTTT
CDR3aa: CASSRGQGVNQPQHF
abundance: -
d_gene: TRBD1
v_gene: TRBV28
j_gene: TRBJ1-5

CDR3nt: TGTGCCAGCAGTGGGCGGACAGGGCAGTCCATTCAGTACTTC
CDR3aa: CASSGRTGQSIQYF
abundance: few
d_gene: TRBD1
v_gene: TRBV2
j_gene: TRBJ2-4

CDR3nt: TGTGCCAGCAGCGTCGACAGGGAAACTAATGAAAAACTGTTTTTT
CDR3aa: CASSVDRETNEKLFF
abundance: -
d_gene: TRBD1
v_gene: TRBV6-1
j_gene: TRBJ1-4

CDR3nt: TGTGCCAGCAGCCCGGGACAGGGGCCTTCTCTCTATGGCTACACCTTC
CDR3aa: CASSPGQGPSLYGYTF
abundance: -
d_gene: TRBD1
v_gene: TRBV5-8
j_gene: TRBJ1-2

CDR3nt: TGCGCCAGCAGCTTGACAGGTCTGAACACTGAAGCTTTCTTT
CDR3aa: CASSLTGLNTEAFF
abundance: -
d_gene: -
v_gene: TRBV5-1
j_gene: TRBJ1-1

CDR3nt: TGTGCCAGCGCCCCCTTTAGCGGGCTGAACACCGGGGAGCTGTTTTTT
CDR3aa: CASAPFSGLNTGELFF
abundance: -
d_gene: TRBD2
v_gene: TRBV2
j_gene: TRBJ2-2

CDR3nt: TGTGCCAGCAGCCCCCTAGCGGGGGTGAACAATGAGCAGTTCTTC
CDR3aa: CASSPLAGVNNEQFF
abundance: -
d_gene: TRBD2
v_gene: TRBV2
j_gene: TRBJ2-1

CDR3nt: TGTGCCAGCAGCTTAGGACTTTTCACTGAAGCTTTCTTT
CDR3aa: CASSLGLFTEAFF
abundance: -
d_gene: -
v_gene: TRBV7-3
j_gene: TRBJ1-1

CDR3nt: TGTGCCAGCAGTGAGTTTCCCCAGTCCCCTTGGGCTTTCTTT
CDR3aa: CASSEFPQSPWAFF
abundance: -
d_gene: -
v_gene: TRBV6-1
j_gene: TRBJ1-1

CDR3nt: TGTGCCAGCAGCCGTGCCACCGGGACAGGGGCCGGGGAGCTGTTTTTT
CDR3aa: CASSRATGTGAGELFF
abundance: -
d_gene: TRBD1
v_gene: TRBV6-6
j_gene: TRBJ2-2

CDR3nt: TGTGCCAGCAGACTTTGGCTAGCGGACAACAATGAGCAGTTCTTC
CDR3aa: CASRLWLADNNEQFF
abundance: -
d_gene: TRBD2
v_gene: TRBV5-6
j_gene: TRBJ2-1

CDR3nt: TGCGCCAGCAGCCAACCGGGACACTACGAGCAGTACTTC
CDR3aa: CASSQPGHYEQYF
abundance: -
d_gene: -
v_gene: TRBV4-1
j_gene: TRBJ2-7

CDR3nt: TGTGCCAGCAGGGAGACAGGGGCCCTCTCCTACGAGCAGTACTTC
CDR3aa: CASRETGALSYEQYF
abundance: -
d_gene: TRBD1
v_gene: TRBV28
j_gene: TRBJ2-7

CDR3nt: TGTGCCAGCAGTGTTGACAGGGGGGTCACTGAAGCTTTCTTT
CDR3aa: CASSVDRGVTEAFF
abundance: -
d_gene: TRBD1
v_gene: TRBV2
j_gene: TRBJ1-1